This T cell receptor beta chain is from a study of T cell responses to AZD1222 COVID-19 vaccine. Here immunoSEQ multiplex PCR was the method, and the copy in TCRdb shows in-frame clones only, minus some. In the table there are about 130,000 clones, 90% of which are singletons. Findings and limits, study-wide: Mostly white British, mostly female donors; authors suggested clonal diversity may be underestimated. Recipients of two AZD1222 doses showed rising Spike-specific TCR breadth and depth. Sampling captured repertoires only after the peak T cell response.

The junction had 4 bases not matched to a gene; V was cut back by 2 bases and J by 4 bases. Germline assignment: CDR1 SGHRS and CDR2 YFSETQ. The CDR3 covers 14 residues. This clone was observed a few times. Its cognate antigen is unknown. The gene calls are TRBV5-1 and TRBJ1-1; 8 bases agree with TRBD1. Sequencing used peripheral blood, obtained on day 0 of MenACWY control vaccination. The sequence derives from an adult in good health. CDR3 DNA: TGCGCCAGCAGCTTCCAGGGGGCTACCACTGAAGCTTTCTTT. Translation: CASSFQGATTEAFF.